This T cell receptor (beta chain) was captured by sequencing in a study of T and B cells in COVID-19 patients (dated by TCRdb to the early 2020s). General notes on the study: In this study, adaptive immunity was profiled in COVID-19 patients who either had active infection or had recovered, using TRB and IGH repertoire sequencing of peripheral blood. The recovered cohort had a median age of roughly 34 years, compared with around 70 years in the active-infection cohort. A couple of patients belonged to both the recovered and active cohorts because samples were available from active disease and after recovery. As many as 9 follow-up blood samples were taken per patient, and some of the samples covered different disease stages within the same individual. Critical illness requiring mechanical ventilation or ECMO was present in about 55% of the roughly 20 patients in the active-infection cohort. Comorbidities linked to unfavorable COVID-19 outcome were present in nine tenths of the roughly 20 patients in the active-infection cohort. The repository of TCR and BCR sequences included 60 to 75 time points from around 35 patients, and more than 8.3 million TCR sequences were analysed. An age-matched reference group of around 42 healthy donors negative for COVID-19 antibodies served as the comparison for repertoire analyses. A recovered cohort included about 19 patients who provided about 20 samples, and most of these patients had mild to moderate COVID-19 treated on an outpatient basis.

Comments on this clonotype: Its antigen remains undetermined. No qualities accompany the bases; no much larger clone lies one base away.

From the cysteine up to the phenylalanine, the CDR3 has a length of 16 residues. The kept DNA is CDR3 alone, 48 bases in frame from the first base. These reads were obtained on an Illumina MiSeq. TRB rearrangements were amplified by multiplex PCR with BIOMED2 TRB-A/B primer pools. Illumina-compatible adapters and 7-nucleotide sample barcodes were added to the amplicons in two consecutive PCRs. Phusion HS II polymerase was used for all library PCRs. Amplicons were purified from gel with the NucleoSpin Gel and PCR Clean-up kit, quantified on Qubit, and pooled at 3 to 5 nM. The quality of the amplicon pool was checked on an Agilent 2100 Bioanalyzer prior to Illumina next-generation sequencing. Turning to the authors' computational methods: Annotation of TRB rearrangements was performed with MiXCR 3.0.8 using the default MiXCR reference library. Non-productive reads and sequences with fewer than 2 reads were excluded, and each unique CDR3 nucleotide sequence counted as one clone. Clonality, diversity, richness and V-J gene usage were calculated in R 3.5.1. GLIPH2 was used to cluster TCRs by CDR3 similarity, and OLGA was used to calculate generation probabilities. GLIPH2 clusters were kept only if they contained at least four unique TCR clonotypes found in at least three individuals. TCRdb applied fastp at Q25 and MiXCR to the public reads, then kept only in-frame beta chains. Here each entry gathers all rows of one CDR3 protein and keeps the most common genes and DNA. TCRdb, not the original authors, processed these V and J calls. In all, the sample holds over 10,000 distinct CDR3 sequences, and about 25% of those were seen once. The ten largest clonotypes hold about 4.1% of the sample.

Genomic DNA extracted from blood, in amounts of 250-500 ng, served as the starting material for amplifying TRB repertoires. Results and caveats for the whole study, not just this receptor: Specific T cell subsets (CD4+/Treg/CD8+) and sorted SARS-CoV-2-responsive or tetramer+ T cells had not yet been sequenced, and the corresponding sequencing experiments were ongoing. The size of the cohort was considered insufficient for assessing HLA contributions to COVID-19 susceptibility or severity. The reported TCR clusters were stated to require prospective validation before clinical use. A total of 2,000 to 2,500 TCR clusters were exclusive to the recovered cohort, and 25 to 40 of those clusters were low-pGen clusters. During active COVID-19 the TRB repertoires were highly clonal, but at recovery diversity and richness rose above the levels seen in healthy donors. Strongly skewed TRBV/TRBJ gene usage was reported in patients with COVID-19. Blood samples obtained from mildly ill patients during symptoms, as well as early samples obtained from severe cases, were available only in scarce numbers.

This clonotype was sampled from a human donor who had recovered from COVID-19. Sequenced sample: blood. The chain is made from TRBV21-1 and TRBJ2-7; the table calls TRBD1, which could not be checked here. TRBV21-1 represents a pseudogene. CDR3 reads: CASSKGKGVSAYEQYF. The DNA sequence is given as TGTGCCAGCAGCAAAGGAAAAGGGGTTAGCGCCTACGAGCAGTACTTC.